This TCR beta chain was found in a study of blood T cell repertoires in COVID-19. Study details: Samples taken during acute and convalescent COVID-19 were collected in the United States, Italy and Spain. From T cells, B-cell-depleted T cells, or PBMCs came the material, which was cDNA or gDNA.

In the original workflow: Reference gene primer amplification gave estimated nucleated cell counts. The repertoire was sequenced with immunoSEQ multiplex PCR; TCRdb's copy has only in-frame clones and lacks some. V and J calls and clone size are given by that table; D and trimming were obtained from the DNA. This repertoire shows 50,000 to 80,000 clones, approximately 80% found once; its top ten account for 5.6%. CDR1 is MGHRA and CDR2 is YSYEKL in the germline V gene. The CDR3 contains 16 residues. V lost 3 bases and J lost 0, with 11 bases in between. Sequencing input: peripheral blood. This clonotype was obtained from a woman in her sixties with acute or convalescent COVID-19. The gene calls are TRBV4-1 and TRBJ1-4, with D possibly TRBD1 on 6 matching bases. The DNA for the CDR3 is TGCGCCAGCAGCCACTCTGGGGGCGCAACTAATGAAAAACTGTTTTTT. This gives the protein CASSHSGGATNEKLFF.